This TCR beta chain was found in a study of T-cell memory formation after mild COVID-19. The study, taken as a whole, reports: The finding that pre-infection memory included some responding clones suggested that cross-reactive memory joined. Mainly CM and EM harbored the contracting CD4+ clones; mainly EMRA harbored the CD8+ ones. Second-wave clones peaking on day 37 lacked confirmed SARS-CoV-2 specificity. Balance between CD4 and CD8 was seen in clones contracting day 15 to 85, and a CD4+ lean was seen in later expanders.

CDR3 length: 15 amino acids. The ends lost 2 bases at V and 3 bases at J; junction bases unmatched: 7. Germline-derived CDR1 and CDR2 are ENHRY and SYGVKD. TCRdb ran MiXCR on the 5' RACE reads and lists one entry per CDR3 protein. The table lists hundreds of thousands of distinct CDR3 sequences, 15% to 20% of them singletons. This clonotype turned up a few times. Its target is not known. V usage is TRBV10-3 and J usage is TRBJ2-7; TRBD2 aligns across 7 bases. The material sequenced was PBMCs or a T cell subset sorted from them (not recorded which). This receptor was obtained from a man between 18 and 29 years old who had mild COVID-19 (a few samples of this study predate the infection). Cell type and time point are not known. The CDR3 is CAISEGLGHFYEQYF. CDR3 in DNA: TGTGCCATCAGTGAGGGACTAGGACACTTCTACGAGCAGTACTTC.